Listed below are T cell receptor beta chains from one sample, sequenced in a study of T cells in Graves' hyperthyroidism and ophthalmopathy. TCRdb itself ran the multiplex PCR reads through MiXCR, one entry per CDR3 protein. This sample carries under 400,000 distinct CDR3 sequences, 15% of them seen once, and the ten largest clones take about 21%. The sample consisted of blood. These TCRs come from a woman aged 60-75 years with Graves' ophthalmopathy. Each CDR3 is given with its conserved first and last residue. Fields, in order: D gene, J gene, clone size, V gene, CDR3 protein, CDR3 DNA. The D gene is left open where the match is weak. The size of a clone is reported for some rows only, either as once, few or many, or as a class for expanded clones.

d_call: NA; j_call: TRBJ1-5; clone_size: medium-sized; v_call: TRBV7-8; cdr3_aa: CASSPADSNSNQPQHF; cdr3_nt: TGTGCCAGCAGCCCAGCGGACAGTAATAGCAATCAGCCCCAGCATTTT
d_call: TRBD1; j_call: TRBJ1-5; clone_size: NA; v_call: TRBV20-1; cdr3_aa: CSASVGTGNSNQPQHF; cdr3_nt: TGCAGTGCTAGCGTCGGGACAGGGAACAGCAATCAGCCCCAGCATTTT
d_call: NA; j_call: TRBJ2-3; clone_size: many; v_call: TRBV4-2; cdr3_aa: CASSQDGSDTQYF; cdr3_nt: TGTGCCAGCAGCCAAGATGGGTCGGATACGCAGTATTTT
d_call: NA; j_call: TRBJ1-5; clone_size: many; v_call: TRBV18; cdr3_aa: CASSPYNDGNQPQHF; cdr3_nt: TGTGCCAGCTCGCCGTATAACGACGGGAATCAGCCCCAGCATTTT
d_call: NA; j_call: TRBJ2-5; clone_size: many; v_call: TRBV4-2; cdr3_aa: CASSQTSGLGKETQYF; cdr3_nt: TGTGCCAGCAGCCAAACGAGCGGATTAGGGAAAGAGACCCAGTACTTC
d_call: TRBD2; j_call: TRBJ2-7; clone_size: many; v_call: TRBV12-3/TRBV12-4; cdr3_aa: CASSSAGTMVSYEQYF; cdr3_nt: TGTGCCAGCAGCAGCGCTGGGACTATGGTATCCTACGAGCAGTACTTC
d_call: NA; j_call: TRBJ2-1; clone_size: many; v_call: TRBV28; cdr3_aa: CASSTLRGLNNEQFF; cdr3_nt: TGTGCCAGCAGTACTTTACGGGGGTTGAACAATGAGCAGTTCTTC
d_call: NA; j_call: TRBJ2-2; clone_size: NA; v_call: TRBV7-3; cdr3_aa: CASSQSGQTGELFF; cdr3_nt: TGTGCCAGCAGCCAATCCGGACAGACCGGGGAGCTGTTTTTT
d_call: NA; j_call: TRBJ2-5; clone_size: few; v_call: TRBV6-2/TRBV6-3; cdr3_aa: CASSYQQWTQYF; cdr3_nt: TGTGCCAGCAGTTACCAACAGTGGACCCAGTACTTC
d_call: TRBD1; j_call: TRBJ2-3; clone_size: NA; v_call: TRBV5-8; cdr3_aa: CASSLARTGLSTDTQYF; cdr3_nt: TGTGCCAGCAGCTTGGCACGGACAGGCCTTAGCACAGATACGCAGTATTTT
d_call: NA; j_call: TRBJ2-1; clone_size: many; v_call: TRBV28; cdr3_aa: CASSLYQRKNNEQFF; cdr3_nt: TGTGCCAGCAGTTTATACCAGCGGAAGAACAATGAGCAGTTCTTC
d_call: TRBD1; j_call: TRBJ1-2; clone_size: few; v_call: TRBV10-3; cdr3_aa: CASGTGDGYTF; cdr3_nt: TGTGCCAGCGGGACAGGGGACGGCTACACCTTC